The 31 T cell receptor beta chains reported below all come from one sample, sequenced in a study of blood T cells in healthy people across ages. Next came a second PCR, run for about 7 to 12 cycles, which used a sample-barcoded 5' primer along with a J-beta primer mix. TCRdb recomputed calls from the 5' RACE reads with MiXCR, one row per CDR3 protein. Counted here are 750,000 to 1,000,000 distinct CDR3 sequences, 25% to 30% occurring once; the ten biggest clones make up 10% to 13%. These data also featured in a second study, about T cells of mothers and their children.

The source material was blood. The receptor source for this set is a woman between 35 and 50 years old in good health.

This clonotype was counted a few times. The chain couples TRBV3-1 to TRBJ2-5, with TRBD1 as a possible D gene (6 bases). The ends were cut back, 4 bases at V and 3 bases at J, with 15 bases in the middle. Germline V gives CDR1 LGHDT, CDR2 YNNKEL (reference sequence). This CDR3 comprises 15 residues. The CDR3 protein is CASSPDIAGEETQYF. CDR3 sequence (DNA): TGTGCCAGCAGCCCAGACATCGCAGGGGAAGAGACCCAGTACTTC.

The chain combines TRBV29-1 with TRBJ1-4; 9 nucleotides line up with TRBD1. The CDR3 extends over 15 amino acids. V shed 7 bases, J shed 7 bases, and the junction held 13 bases outside the gene matches. The V gene's germline CDR1 is SQVTM and CDR2 ANQGSEA. CDR3: CSAVGTGWKGEKLFF. The CDR3 DNA reads as TGCAGCGCCGTGGGGACAGGGTGGAAGGGTGAAAAACTGTTTTTT.

The V gene is TRBV3-1, the J gene TRBJ2-5; D perhaps matches TRBD2 (5 bases). Germline values: CDR1 LGHDT, CDR2 YNNKEL (reference sequence). V was trimmed by 0 bases and J by 4 bases, leaving 12 bases between them. The CDR3 totals 15 residues. The CDR3 loop is CASSQDGRVGETQYF. The CDR3 nucleotides read TGTGCCAGCAGCCAAGATGGGAGAGTGGGAGAGACCCAGTACTTC.

This clonotype was recorded many times. For the CDR3, the DNA is TGTGCCAGCAGCCAAGTTCGCGGGGAAGGGGAGACCCAGTACTTC. Translating it yields CASSQVRGEGETQYF. The chain links TRBV4-2 to TRBJ2-5, with D possibly matching TRBD2 (6 bases). The germline V gene encodes CDR1 LGHNA and CDR2 YNFKEQ. The CDR3 covers 15 residues. V lost 1 base and J lost 5, with 14 bases in between.

This clonotype was seen once. V is TRBV2 and J is TRBJ2-7; D possibly corresponds to TRBD2 (6 bases). Trimming stripped 2 bases from V and 4 bases from J, with 9 bases between. Germline V gene lookup returns CDR1 SNHLY and CDR2 FYNNEI. The CDR3 has 13 residues. DNA for the CDR3: TGTGCCAGCAGTGAAACTAGCTGGTACGAGCAGTACTTC. Translated, it gives CASSETSWYEQYF.

This clonotype was seen only a few times. This sequence joins TRBV7-2 and TRBJ2-2, with 9 bases identical to TRBD2. This CDR3 has 16 residues. The ends lost 6 bases at V and 4 bases at J; junction bases unmatched: 9. Germline loops: CDR1 SGHTA, CDR2 FQGNSA. The CDR3 loop is CASRKAGGASTGELFF. In DNA form, the CDR3 reads TGTGCCAGCAGGAAAGCGGGGGGAGCGTCCACCGGGGAGCTGTTTTTT. Full variable domain (remainder filled in from reference TRBV7-2 and TRBJ2-2): GAGVSQSPSNKVTEKGKDVELRCDPISGHTALYWYRQSLGQGLEFLIYFQGNSAPDKSGLPSDRFSAERTGGSVSTLTIQRTQQEDSAVYLCASRKAGGASTGELFFGEGSRLTVL.

This clonotype was seen a few times. The chain links TRBV2 to TRBJ2-5, with 9 bases fitting TRBD2. The CDR3 runs 14 residues. Germline V lookup: CDR1 SNHLY, CDR2 FYNNEI. Unmatched junction bases numbered 4, after V lost 4 bases and J lost 4 bases. CDR3 nucleotide sequence: TGTGCCAGCAGTGGCGGCGGGGGGGTAGAGACCCAGTACTTC. As protein: CASSGGGGVETQYF.

The J gene is TRBJ1-2, the V gene TRBV11-1; TRBD1 agrees at 9 bases. The CDR3 has 17 residues. The V and J ends lost 1 base and 4 bases, in that order; junction bases with no gene match: 10. Per the germline V gene, CDR1 is SGHAT and CDR2 is FQDESV (reference sequence). The CDR3 region is CASSLDPRQGVGYGYTF. The DNA for the CDR3 is TGTGCCAGCAGCTTAGACCCCCGACAGGGGGTAGGCTATGGCTACACCTTC.

This chain links TRBV25-1 with TRBJ2-4; 8 positions agree with TRBD1. This CDR3 comprises 14 residues. V was clipped by 5 bases and J by 13 bases; unmatched bases: 13. Germline V gives CDR1 MGHDK, CDR2 SYGVNS. Here the CDR3 reads CASSIKTGESEQYF. The CDR3 DNA reads TGTGCCAGCAGTATTAAGACAGGGGAGAGTGAGCAGTACTTC.

The V and J genes are TRBV6-6 and TRBJ1-4; D unclear. Germline V gives CDR1 MNHNY, CDR2 SVGAGI (reference sequence). V was pared by 3 bases and J by 2 bases, with 16 bases between. CDR3 length: 17 residues. CDR3 in amino acids: CASSYLGGLRTNEKLFF. In nucleotides, the CDR3 is TGTGCCAGCAGTTATTTAGGAGGACTGCGTACTAATGAAAAACTGTTTTTT.

In this sample, this clonotype turned up a few times. V usage is TRBV9 and J usage is TRBJ1-1; weak D call: TRBD1 (6 bases). V was shortened by 1 base and J by 11 bases, with 21 bases between the two germline ends. Germline V CDR1 and CDR2: SGDLS, YYNGEE. The CDR3 is made up of 15 amino acids. CDR3 in amino acids: CASSVFEGVFGEAFF. The CDR3 DNA is TGTGCCAGCAGCGTATTTGAGGGGGTGTTCGGTGAGGCTTTCTTT. The variable domain in full, completed from reference TRBV9 and TRBJ1-1, reads DSGVTQTPKHLITATGQRVTLRCSPRSGDLSVYWYQQSLDQGLQFLIQYYNGEERAKGNILERFSAQQFPDLHSELNLSSLELGDSALYFCASSVFEGVFGEAFFGQGTRLTVV.

The chain recombines TRBV7-9 with TRBJ1-2; a weak D match, TRBD1 (5 bases). This CDR3 is 15 amino acids long. CDR1 is SEHNR, CDR2 FQNEAQ, per germline (reference sequence). V lost 4 bases and J 6 bases, leaving 18 bases between the germline ends. For the CDR3, the DNA is TGTGCCAGCAGCTCTTCCGGGAGGGGAACGAATGGCTACACCTTC. Protein product: CASSSSGRGTNGYTF.

The sample holds many counts of this clonotype. The CDR3 reads CASSLFLKNIQYF. CDR3 sequence (DNA): TGTGCCAGCAGTTTATTCCTGAAAAACATTCAGTACTTC. The genes are TRBV28 and TRBJ2-4; D unresolved. Germline lookup yields CDR1 MDHEN and CDR2 SYDVKM. V lost 1 base to trimming and J lost 4 bases, with 5 bases between them. The CDR3 covers 13 residues.

The chain has TRBV5-1 and TRBJ2-1; D may be TRBD2 (7 bases). Germline V gene data show CDR1 as SGHRS and CDR2 as YFSETQ. Between the trimmed V and J ends, which lost 0 bases and 1 base, there was a span of 17 bases. The CDR3 runs 18 residues. The CDR3 DNA reads as TGCGCCAGCAGCTTGGCAGCAGGGGAGGGATATTCCTACAATGAGCAGTTCTTC. Translation: CASSLAAGEGYSYNEQFF.

CDR3: CASSLETGNTGELFF. CDR3 nucleotide sequence: TGTGCCAGCAGCTTAGAGACAGGGAACACCGGGGAGCTGTTTTTT. V is TRBV7-9 and J is TRBJ2-2, with a possible D match to TRBD1 (6 bases). The CDR3 contains 15 residues. The V and J ends lost 1 base and 1 base respectively, with 7 bases between them. Germline loops: CDR1 SEHNR, CDR2 FQNEAQ (reference sequence).

This clonotype occurred many times. The V gene is TRBV28, the J gene TRBJ1-5; the D gene is possibly TRBD1 (5 bases). V lost 3 bases, J lost 6 bases, and 18 bases lay in between. The CDR3 runs 16 residues. The germline gives CDR1 MDHEN, CDR2 SYDVKM. The CDR3 DNA reads as TGTGCCAGCAGTTTGGGGGGGTATTCGGTAGTTCAGCCCCAGCATTTT. It translates to CASSLGGYSVVQPQHF.

The CDR3 DNA is TGTGCCAGCCAGGAAGCGGGGGCTCTTACGCAGTATTTT. It encodes CASQEAGALTQYF. The V call is TRBV7-2, the J call TRBJ2-3; 8 positions agree with TRBD2. The germline V gene has CDR1 SGHTA and CDR2 FQGNSA. The length of the CDR3 is 13 residues. V shed 8 bases, J shed 8 bases, and the junction held 9 bases outside the gene matches.

The gene calls are TRBV27 and TRBJ2-7; possible D gene TRBD2, 6 bases. The CDR3 loop spans 13 amino acids. The germline V and J ends were trimmed by 6 bases and 3 bases, with 12 bases remaining between them. Germline CDR1 reads MNHEY; CDR2 reads SMNVEV (reference sequence). CDR3 sequence: CASRTPGGYEQYF. CDR3 sequence (DNA): TGTGCCAGCAGAACCCCCGGGGGCTACGAGCAGTACTTC.

This clonotype was detected many times. V gene TRBV20-1 combines with J gene TRBJ2-7; possible D gene TRBD1, 6 bases. Trimming pared 5 bases from V and 5 bases from J, leaving 19 bases between. The germline V gene has CDR1 DFQATT and CDR2 SNEGSKA (reference sequence). This CDR3 is built from 14 residues. The CDR3 sequence is CSAVIRGRLDEQYF. The CDR3 coding sequence is TGCAGTGCTGTAATCAGGGGAAGGCTTGACGAGCAGTACTTC.

This clonotype was counted only a few times. This sequence joins TRBV6-5 and TRBJ2-5, with TRBD2 matching 12 bases. The CDR3 totals 19 residues. Germline V gene data show CDR1 as MNHEY and CDR2 as SVGAGI. J gave up 4 bases and V 0 bases, and 12 bases lay outside the gene matches. The CDR3 is CASSYSDLAGGPSLETQYF. The CDR3 DNA follows: TGTGCCAGCAGTTACTCGGATCTAGCGGGGGGGCCGTCTTTAGAGACCCAGTACTTC.

Ten or more counts support this clonotype. V gene TRBV20-1 combines with J gene TRBJ2-1; possibly TRBD2 for D (6 bases). Germline V gives CDR1 DFQATT, CDR2 SNEGSKA (reference sequence). Trimming took off 6 bases at V and 7 bases at J, with 16 bases between the two ends. CDR3 length equals 13 residues. Here the CDR3 reads CSAPQGGINEQFF. The CDR3 DNA sequence: TGCAGTGCACCGCAAGGCGGGATAAATGAGCAGTTCTTC.

This sequence joins TRBV20-1 and TRBJ1-6; maybe TRBD1 (5 bases). V was pared by 0 bases and J by 8 bases, with 14 bases between. The CDR3 length is 15 residues. Germline lookup yields CDR1 DFQATT and CDR2 SNEGSKA (reference sequence). This chain's CDR3 is CSARDRPGLDSPLHF. CDR3 nucleotide sequence: TGCAGTGCTAGAGACCGCCCGGGGCTGGATTCACCCCTCCACTTT.

This clonotype occurred many times. The chain combines TRBV24-1 with TRBJ1-2; 7 bases map to TRBD1. The J segment lost 4 bases and the V segment lost 7 bases, leaving 2 bases of the junction unmatched. This CDR3 has 12 residues. Germline V gives CDR1 KGHDR, CDR2 SFDVKD. The CDR3 loop is CATRQGTYGYTF. The CDR3 region has the DNA TGTGCCACCAGACAGGGGACCTATGGCTACACCTTC.

This clonotype was picked up a small number of times. The chain links TRBV20-1 to TRBJ1-5, with D uncertain. The V end lost 2 bases, the J end lost 2 bases, and 13 bases lay between the germline ends. This CDR3 is built from 15 residues. In germline, CDR1 is DFQATT, CDR2 SNEGSKA (reference sequence). The CDR3 region is CSARTGPRGNQPQHF. CDR3 in DNA: TGCAGTGCTAGAACCGGGCCGAGGGGCAATCAGCCCCAGCATTTT.

The V call is TRBV5-1, the J call TRBJ2-7, with D tentatively TRBD1 (6 bases). The CDR3 extends over 16 amino acids. V lost 0 bases and J lost 0, with 13 bases in between. Per germline, CDR1 SGHRS and CDR2 YFSETQ. As DNA, the CDR3 is TGCGCCAGCAGCTTGGAGGACAGCCTGAGCTCCTACGAGCAGTACTTC. Translating it yields CASSLEDSLSSYEQYF.

V and J are TRBV5-6 and TRBJ1-1, with D tentatively TRBD1 (5 bases). CDR1 and CDR2 from the germline V gene are SGHDT and YYEEEE. The CDR3 extends over 14 amino acids. V was pared by 4 bases and J by 14 bases, with 24 bases between. CDR3 loop: CASSPDTQNTETFF. CDR3 sequence (DNA): TGTGCCAGCAGCCCGGACACCCAGAACACTGAAACGTTCTTT.

The genes are TRBV24-1 and TRBJ2-2, with a tentative D call TRBD2 (5 bases). Between the trimmed V and J ends, which lost 2 bases and 3 bases, there was a span of 9 bases. Germline V CDR1 and CDR2: KGHDR, SFDVKD. The CDR3 is 15 amino acids. This CDR3 reads CATSDWTSHTGELFF. CDR3 nucleotide sequence: TGTGCCACCAGTGATTGGACTTCTCACACCGGGGAGCTGTTTTTT.

This clonotype was counted at least ten times. The chain is built from TRBV12-3 or TRBV12-4 and TRBJ2-6; D is ambiguous. CDR3 length: 14 residues. The V and J ends lost 6 bases and 1 base respectively, with 7 bases between them. CDR3: CASRKRSGANVLTF. The CDR3 DNA reads TGTGCCAGCAGAAAAAGATCTGGGGCCAACGTCCTGACTTTC.

This chain's CDR3 is CSVGAGGMNTEAFF. The CDR3 DNA sequence: TGCAGCGTTGGGGCAGGGGGAATGAACACTGAAGCTTTCTTT. The chain carries TRBV29-1 and TRBJ1-1, with 7 bases that match TRBD1. Unmatched junction bases numbered 5, after V lost 4 bases and J lost 0 bases. This CDR3 is 14 amino acids long. Germline CDR1 is SQVTM and CDR2 is ANQGSEA.

In its sample, this clonotype was seen a few times. J is TRBJ2-3 and V is TRBV25-1; tentatively, D is TRBD1 (6 bases). CDR1 and CDR2 (germline): MGHDK, SYGVNS. The CDR3 consists of 16 residues. Deletions cut 2 bases from V and 0 bases from J, with 12 bases between. The CDR3 sequence is CASSEGQSSSTDTQYF. CDR3 nucleotide sequence: TGTGCCAGCAGTGAAGGACAGTCCTCTAGCACAGATACGCAGTATTTT.

Ten or more counts support this clonotype. For the CDR3, the DNA is TGTGCCACCAGCAGAGAGGGGGGGGCCACCTACGAGCAGTACTTC. Amino acids: CATSREGGATYEQYF. The chain carries TRBV15 and TRBJ2-7, with D maybe TRBD2 (7 bases). This CDR3 has 15 amino acids. Trimming took 0 bases from V and 2 from J, leaving 11 bases between them. CDR1 is LNHNV, CDR2 YYDKDF, per germline (reference sequence).